The 19 T cell receptor beta chains given below trace back to one sample, sequenced in a study of T cell repertoires in cytomegalovirus infection. Each CDR3 protein is one row after TCRdb ran MiXCR on the reads. The sample shows around 740,000 distinct CDR3 sequences, less than 40% of them seen only once. Source material: PBMCs. Source of these receptors: a human donor in good health (CMV status not recorded). Some clones in this sample may be carry-over from other donors' samples.

This clonotype occurred many times. V and J are TRBV6-8 and TRBJ2-1; 9 bases are a match to TRBD2. Germline V gene lookup returns CDR1 MNHGY and CDR2 SAAAGT. CDR3 size: 14 residues. V gave up 8 bases and J gave up 4 bases; unmatched junction bases: 6. The CDR3 sequence: CASPSGLAYNEQFF. CDR3 DNA sequence: TGTGCCAGCCCTTCGGGACTAGCTTACAATGAGCAGTTCTTC.

The rearrangement joins TRBV6-1 to TRBJ1-2; D might be TRBD1 (5 bases). Trimming took 6 bases from V and 8 from J, leaving 16 bases between them. In germline, CDR1 is MNHNS, CDR2 SASEGT. The length of the CDR3 is 13 residues. CDR3 in DNA: TGTGCCAGCAGATCATCAGACAGCCGGGGCTACACCTTC. It is translated as CASRSSDSRGYTF.

The V call is TRBV11-2, the J call TRBJ2-2, with D hard to call. Trimming shortened V by 2 bases and J by 3 bases, and 13 bases separated the two germline ends. There are 16 residues in the CDR3. From germline, CDR1 is SGHAT and CDR2 FQNNGV. The CDR3, as DNA: TGTGCCAGCAGCTTAAATCGGTGGTCCTACACCGGGGAGCTGTTTTTT. Its protein is CASSLNRWSYTGELFF.

The rearrangement joins TRBV19 to TRBJ2-1; D gene unclear. The V and J ends lost 3 bases and 2 bases respectively, with 17 bases between them. Germline-derived CDR1 and CDR2 are LNHDA and SQIVND (reference sequence). This CDR3 spans 17 amino acids. CDR3 sequence reads: CASSMAYSEKAYNEQFF. CDR3 nucleotide sequence: TGTGCCAGTAGTATGGCCTACTCTGAAAAAGCCTACAATGAGCAGTTCTTC.

This clonotype was recorded once. The junction departs from the called germline gene at one end, perhaps through a read error. The chain combines TRBV20-1 with TRBJ2-4, with unresolved D. Germline CDR1 and CDR2: DFQATT and SNEGSKA (reference sequence). The CDR3 runs 12 residues. Here the CDR3 reads CSASALDRLMHF. Here the CDR3 DNA reads TGCAGTGCTAGCGCCCTCGACCGGCTTATGCACTTC.

This chain connects TRBV24-1 to TRBJ2-7; D may be TRBD2 (7 bases). Germline CDR1 KGHDR, CDR2 SFDVKD. The CDR3 covers 14 residues. Between the trimmed V and J ends, which lost 9 bases and 6 bases, there was a span of 20 bases. The CDR3 protein is CATGPAGARGEQYF. The CDR3 DNA reads TGTGCCACCGGTCCGGCGGGGGCGCGAGGCGAGCAGTACTTC.

J is TRBJ1-4 and V is TRBV24-1; 7 nucleotides align to TRBD1. V shed 1 base and J 8 bases; nucleotides not matched to a gene: 6. In germline, CDR1 is KGHDR, CDR2 SFDVKD. The CDR3 runs 15 residues. CDR3 sequence reads: CATSDFDRDGEKLFF. The CDR3 nucleotides are TGTGCCACCAGTGATTTCGACAGGGATGGGGAAAAACTGTTTTTT.

The chain recombines TRBV6-5 with TRBJ2-2; 12 positions match TRBD2. This CDR3 is built from 15 residues. Germline-derived CDR1 and CDR2 are MNHEY and SVGAGI. V was pared by 6 bases and J by 6 bases, with 5 bases of the junction left unmatched. The CDR3 is CASRELAGGSGELFF. As DNA, the CDR3 is TGTGCCAGCAGAGAACTAGCGGGAGGTTCCGGGGAGCTGTTTTTT.

The chain joins TRBV19 to TRBJ1-5; D call uncertain. CDR1 is LNHDA, CDR2 SQIVND, per germline (reference sequence). The CDR3 spans 15 residues. Trimming removed 1 base from V and 4 bases from J, with 11 bases in between. DNA of the CDR3: TGTGCCAGTAGTATAGGCGGGTTCGGGAATCAGCCCCAGCATTTT. Translated, it gives CASSIGGFGNQPQHF.

This clonotype was seen a few times. The chain's CDR3 is CASSPATGFPYEQYF. CDR3 bases: TGTGCCAGCAGCCCCGCGACAGGGTTTCCGTACGAGCAGTACTTC. The chain uses TRBV28 and TRBJ2-7, with 7 positions matching TRBD1. J was trimmed by 4 bases and V by 6 bases; bases with no gene match: 12. Germline loops: CDR1 MDHEN, CDR2 SYDVKM. The CDR3 has 15 amino acids.

This clonotype occurred many times. The chain uses TRBV7-2 and TRBJ1-1; D is undetermined. The V end lost 0 bases, the J end lost 8 bases, and 13 bases lay between the germline ends. This CDR3 is built from 14 residues. Germline values: CDR1 SGHTA, CDR2 FQGNSA. CDR3 coding DNA: TGTGCCAGCAGCTTAGCGATTTGGACGGGAGAAGCTTTCTTT. It translates to CASSLAIWTGEAFF.

Concerning this clonotype itself: At one of its ends the junction is not consistent with the germline gene, which may arise from a read error. This chain links TRBV6-1 with TRBJ1-1; the match to TRBD1 covers 7 bases. The CDR3 has 14 amino acids. CDR1 MNHNS and CDR2 SASEGT come from the germline V gene. Here the CDR3 reads CASREGTANTEAFF. DNA of the CDR3: TGTGCCAGCAGGGAAGGGACAGCGAACACTGAAGCTTTCTTT.

In the case of this clonotype: The CDR3 ends on some other residue instead of the conserved phenylalanine or tryptophan, so this is likely a read error. V and J are TRBV7-9 and TRBJ2-1; possible D gene TRBD1, 6 bases. V gave up 1 base and J gave up 9 bases, with 13 bases separating them. CDR3 length: 14 residues. Per the germline V gene, CDR1 is SEHNR and CDR2 is FQNEAQ (reference sequence). The CDR3 DNA is TGTGCCAGCAGCTTAGTCCAGACAGGAATTGAGCAGTTCTCC. Its translation is CASSLVQTGIEQFS.

This clonotype was observed at least ten times. The rearrangement uses TRBV7-6 and TRBJ2-7; 7 bases align to TRBD1. Germline loops: CDR1 SGHVS, CDR2 FNYEAQ. CDR3 size: 14 residues. V lost 1 base and J lost 2; bases outside the gene matches: 2. The CDR3, as DNA: TGTGCCAGCAGCTTAGACCAGGGGGCCTACGAGCAGTACTTC. It translates to CASSLDQGAYEQYF.

This clonotype was picked up one time. The V call is TRBV24-1, the J call TRBJ2-2; D is perhaps TRBD2 (6 bases). Germline CDR1 is KGHDR and CDR2 is SFDVKD. The CDR3 spans 13 residues. V was cut by 8 bases and J by 6 bases, with 12 bases left in between. In DNA, the CDR3 is TGTGCCACCAAGAAAACGGGGGCCGGGGAGCTGTTTTTT. It encodes CATKKTGAGELFF.

This clonotype occurred a few times. The rearrangement joins TRBV5-1 to TRBJ2-1; possibly TRBD2 for D (7 bases). The CDR3 extends over 17 amino acids. V lost 4 bases and J lost 6, with 23 bases in between. Germline V gene sequence: CDR1 SGHRS, CDR2 YFSETQ. As DNA, the CDR3 is TGCGCCAGCAGCGTGGGGGGCCGAGCGGGGTCTACCAATGAGCAGTTCTTC. It translates to CASSVGGRAGSTNEQFF.

This clonotype was seen ten or more times. CDR3 nucleotide sequence: TGTGCCAGCACCGGAGGCAACACTGAAGCTTTCTTT. This gives the protein CASTGGNTEAFF. The chain carries TRBV12-3 or TRBV12-4 and TRBJ1-1; D uncertain. The CDR3 is 12 amino acids. V lost 7 bases and J 2 bases, leaving 8 bases between the germline ends.

The gene calls are TRBV29-1 and TRBJ2-3; D is uncertain. This CDR3 region has 10 residues. With 4 bases removed from V and 14 bases from J, the gap between germline ends came to 13 bases. Germline CDR1 is SQVTM and CDR2 is ANQGSEA. The CDR3 region has the DNA TGCAGCGTTGGGGAAGCCCGGAGGTATTTT. Its protein product is CSVGEARRYF.

The chain joins TRBV19 to TRBJ2-1; maybe TRBD2 (6 bases). CDR1 and CDR2 from the germline V gene are LNHDA and SQIVND (reference sequence). Trimming removed 3 bases at V and 1 base at J, with 13 bases between. The CDR3 totals 16 residues. DNA of the CDR3: TGTGCCAGTAGTATCGGGAGCACGATATCCTACAATGAGCAGTTCTTC. Protein product: CASSIGSTISYNEQFF.